The 27 T cell receptor beta chains below come from one sample, sequenced in a study of blood T cells in healthy people across ages. Primers used in a second PCR of roughly 6 to 11 cycles were a sample-barcoded 5' primer and a J-beta primer mix. TCRdb independently ran MiXCR on the 5' RACE reads; one entry per CDR3 protein. Of under 1,000,000 distinct CDR3 sequences detected, under 40% appear once; the ten largest clones hold 10% to 15%. The specimen was blood. Receptor source: a man younger than 35 in good health.

This clonotype was seen a few times. V and J are TRBV5-1 and TRBJ2-7, with D unclear. This CDR3 is built from 14 residues. Trimming removed 4 bases from V and 5 bases from J, with 16 bases in between. Germline values: CDR1 SGHRS, CDR2 YFSETQ. CDR3 DNA: TGCGCCAGCAGCCCAATGGGGTTTGAAGACGAGCAGTACTTC. This sequence encodes CASSPMGFEDEQYF.

This clonotype appeared a single time. This chain links TRBV7-9 with TRBJ1-5, with D perhaps TRBD1 (6 bases). Looked up from germline, CDR1 is SEHNR and CDR2 is FQNEAQ (reference sequence). Trimming stripped 5 bases from V and 4 bases from J, with 12 bases between. The CDR3 runs 14 residues. CDR3 protein: CASSGRDTNQPQHF. The CDR3 bases are TGTGCCAGCAGCGGCCGGGACACGAATCAGCCCCAGCATTTT.

There are a few counts of this clonotype. This chain connects TRBV4-3 to TRBJ1-2; possible D gene TRBD1, 5 bases. The length of the CDR3 is 15 residues. V was clipped by 0 bases and J by 4 bases, with 12 bases between them. CDR1 is LGHNA and CDR2 is YSLEER in the germline V gene. Here the CDR3 reads CASSQDQGGFYGYTF. DNA for the CDR3: TGCGCCAGCAGCCAAGATCAGGGCGGTTTCTATGGCTACACCTTC.

This clonotype was seen a handful of times. The chain combines TRBV14 with TRBJ1-1; unclear D gene. There are 14 residues in the CDR3. Germline CDR1 reads SGHDN; CDR2 reads FVKESK. Trimming cost V 6 bases and J 6 bases, with 17 bases left between them. The CDR3 DNA is TGTGCCAGCAGTCCTTATGGCAGGTCCGCTGAAGCTTTCTTT. Its translation is CASSPYGRSAEAFF.

This clonotype was detected only a few times. V and J are TRBV5-1 and TRBJ2-3; 9 positions match TRBD1. V was clipped by 1 base and J by 0 bases; unmatched bases: 6. The CDR3 consists of 17 residues. Looked up from germline, CDR1 is SGHRS and CDR2 is YFSETQ. The CDR3 region is CASSLKGTGTSTDTQYF. CDR3 coding DNA: TGCGCCAGCAGCTTGAAGGGGACAGGGACTAGCACAGATACGCAGTATTTT.

This clonotype was seen more than once but under ten times. The V gene is TRBV7-8, the J gene TRBJ2-3; D is undetermined. The ends were cut back, 4 bases at V and 2 bases at J, with 13 bases in the middle. The CDR3 length is 15 residues. The germline CDR1 and CDR2 sequences are SGHVS and FQNEAQ. In DNA form, the CDR3 reads TGTGCCAGCAGCTCCGACGCTGGGATCACAGATACGCAGTATTTT. It is translated as CASSSDAGITDTQYF.

The V call is TRBV7-3, the J call TRBJ2-7; 7 nucleotides agree with TRBD1. Trimming removed 5 bases from V and 9 bases from J; junction bases left unmatched: 13. The germline gives CDR1 SGHTA, CDR2 FQGTGA. CDR3 length: 14 residues. The chain's CDR3 is CASSPKWDSPRQYF. CDR3 DNA sequence: TGTGCCAGCAGCCCCAAATGGGACAGCCCTCGGCAGTACTTC. The complete variable domain, with remaining parts taken from reference TRBV7-3 and TRBJ2-7, reads GAGVSQTPSNKVTEKGKYVELRCDPISGHTALYWYRQSLGQGPEFLIYFQGTGAADDSGLPNDRFFAVRPEGSVSTLKIQRTERGDSAVYLCASSPKWDSPRQYFGPGTRLTVT.

As for this clonotype: One base away lies a much larger clone, so this may be a sequencing read error. The chain is built from TRBV7-9 and TRBJ2-3; 7 nucleotides agree with TRBD2. This CDR3 has 13 residues. CDR1 and CDR2 from the germline V gene are SEHNR and FQNEAQ (reference sequence). After removal of 5 bases from V and 7 bases from J, the junction contained 6 bases not matched to a gene. Here the CDR3 DNA reads TGTGCCAGCAGCCCCGGGACTACACATACGCAGTATTTT. Encoded protein: CASSPGTTHTQYF.

Of note for this clonotype: This may arise from a read error, as a much more abundant clone is one base away. CDR3 region: CASSVEQGWETQYF. DNA for the CDR3: TGTGCCAGCAGCGTAGAACAGGGGTGGGAGACCCAGTACTTC. The chain combines TRBV7-2 with TRBJ2-7; TRBD1 agrees at 7 bases. Near its end, the DNA agrees better with TRBJ2-5, so the J call may be wrong. This CDR3 is 14 amino acids long. Germline V CDR1 and CDR2: SGHTA, FQGNSA.

This chain joins TRBV12-3 or TRBV12-4 and TRBJ2-3, with 8 bases matching TRBD2. This CDR3 is 16 amino acids long. J gave up 2 bases and V 4 bases, and 8 bases lay outside the gene matches. CDR3 bases: TGTGCCAGCAGTTCCCCCCAACTAGCGGCCACAGATACGCAGTATTTT. Amino acid sequence: CASSSPQLAATDTQYF.

Only a few counts were recorded for this clonotype. The rearrangement links TRBV9 to TRBJ1-1; TRBD1 agrees at 9 bases. There are 14 residues in the CDR3. Germline V gene data show CDR1 as SGDLS and CDR2 as YYNGEE. The ends lost 4 bases at V and 9 bases at J; junction bases unmatched: 10. CDR3 DNA: TGTGCCAGCAGCTCCCCGTTGACAGGGGGGCAAGCTTTCTTT. Translation: CASSSPLTGGQAFF.

In this sample, this clonotype turned up once. It is likely a read error, because the conserved phenylalanine at the end of the CDR3 is missing. The J gene is TRBJ1-4, the V gene TRBV20-1; D remains ambiguous. The CDR3 covers 14 residues. V was shortened by 3 bases and J by 0 bases, with 8 bases between the two germline ends. From germline, CDR1 is DFQATT and CDR2 SNEGSKA (reference sequence). The CDR3 loop reads CSASPAATNEKLFV. The CDR3 nucleotides read TGCAGTGCTAGTCCGGCAGCAACTAATGAAAAACTGTTTGTT.

This chain links TRBV7-9 with TRBJ2-1, with D perhaps assigned TRBD1 or TRBD2 (7 bases each). Trimming removed 4 bases from V and 1 base from J, with 23 bases in between. The germline gives CDR1 SEHNR, CDR2 FQNEAQ (reference sequence). This CDR3 comprises 19 residues. The CDR3 sequence: CASSSMWGGRGSSYNEQFF. DNA for the CDR3: TGTGCCAGCAGCTCCATGTGGGGGGGCAGGGGGTCTTCCTACAATGAGCAGTTCTTC.

This chain joins TRBV5-1 and TRBJ2-7; 10 bases agree with TRBD1. Germline CDR1 SGHRS, CDR2 YFSETQ. J lost 6 bases, V lost 0 bases, and 6 bases had no gene match. The CDR3 is 15 residues long. The CDR3 coding sequence is TGCGCCAGCAGCTTGGGGGGGACAGGGGATTTCGAGCAGTACTTC. It yields the protein CASSLGGTGDFEQYF.

J is TRBJ1-1 and V is TRBV5-1; D is unclear. This CDR3 region has 13 residues. Looked up from germline, CDR1 is SGHRS and CDR2 is YFSETQ. The V end lost 0 bases, the J end lost 6 bases, and 9 bases lay between the germline ends. This CDR3 is CASSLGGSAEAFF. DNA of the CDR3: TGCGCCAGCAGCTTGGGAGGGAGCGCTGAAGCTTTCTTT.

On this clonotype itself: A clone one base away is much larger, so this may be a read error. The V call is TRBV6-2 or TRBV6-3, the J call TRBJ2-1; tentatively, D is TRBD1 (6 bases). The CDR3 has 12 amino acids. Germline V gene sequence: CDR1 MNHEY, CDR2 SVGEGT. The ends were cut back, 11 bases at V and 4 bases at J, with 12 bases in the middle. The CDR3: CAARDRYNEQFF. CDR3 nucleotides: TGTGCCGCTCGTGACAGGTACAATGAGCAGTTCTTC.

V and J are TRBV12-3 or TRBV12-4 and TRBJ2-3; 8 nucleotides line up with TRBD1. This CDR3 has 13 residues. Trimming removed 7 bases from V and 7 bases from J; junction bases left unmatched: 7. For the CDR3, the DNA is TGTGCCAGCACCCCAGGGGGCATCAATACGCAGTATTTT. Encoded protein: CASTPGGINTQYF.

The CDR3 coding sequence is TGTGCCACTCAAGAAGGGGGGAAAGAGACCCAGTACTTC. Amino acid sequence: CATQEGGKETQYF. The chain joins TRBV24-1 to TRBJ2-7, with D tentatively TRBD1 or TRBD2 (6 bases each). The DNA matches TRBJ2-5 better at its end, which makes the J call doubtful. The CDR3 is made up of 13 amino acids. Per germline, CDR1 KGHDR and CDR2 SFDVKD.

This clonotype has just a few counts. J is TRBJ2-7 and V is TRBV15, with 8 bases matching TRBD2. Germline lookup yields CDR1 LNHNV and CDR2 YYDKDF (reference sequence). The CDR3 covers 14 residues. The J segment lost 2 bases and the V segment lost 5 bases, leaving 5 bases of the junction unmatched. As DNA, the CDR3 is TGTGCCACCAGCTTATCCGGGGGGGCCTACGAGCAGTACTTC. This translates into CATSLSGGAYEQYF.

CDR3 residues: CASSSLTGYGQYF. CDR3 DNA sequence: TGTGCCAGCAGCTCTTTAACAGGGTATGGTCAGTACTTC. The V call is TRBV7-2, the J call TRBJ2-7; D may be TRBD1 (6 bases). This CDR3 contains 13 residues. The V gene lost 4 bases and the J gene lost 10 bases, with 17 bases spanning the gap. Germline-derived CDR1 and CDR2 are SGHTA and FQGNSA.

This clonotype was observed a handful of times. The J gene is TRBJ1-3, the V gene TRBV7-2, with D possibly being TRBD1 (5 bases). Per germline, CDR1 SGHTA and CDR2 FQGNSA. Trimming removed 5 bases from V and 0 bases from J, with 11 bases in between. The CDR3 is 15 amino acids. CDR3 nucleotides: TGTGCCAGCAGCCCCGGGACCGACTCTGGAAACACCATATATTTT. It specifies CASSPGTDSGNTIYF.

This sequence joins TRBV19 and TRBJ1-4; the D is unclear. V lost 5 bases and J lost 4, with 8 bases in between. The germline CDR1 and CDR2 sequences are LNHDA and SQIVND (reference sequence). The CDR3 totals 13 residues. This chain's CDR3 is CASSLPNNEKLFF. CDR3 sequence (DNA): TGTGCCAGTAGTTTACCGAATAATGAAAAACTGTTTTTT.

Points on this clonotype: At one end, the junction sequence differs from germline, possibly due to a read error. The V and J genes are TRBV28 and TRBJ1-6, with a possible D match to TRBD1 (5 bases). Germline V lookup: CDR1 MDHEN, CDR2 SYDVKM. The CDR3 contains 17 residues. CDR3 in amino acids: CASTWGDLGSYNPPLHF. DNA of the CDR3: TGTGCCAGCACATGGGGGGATTTAGGGTCCTATAATCCACCCCTCCACTTT.

The genes are TRBV20-1 and TRBJ1-5; a possible D gene is TRBD1 (6 bases). CDR1 and CDR2 from the germline V gene are DFQATT and SNEGSKA (reference sequence). CDR3 length: 16 residues. V lost 3 bases and J 3 bases, leaving 18 bases between the germline ends. CDR3 amino acids: CSASKPGVDINQPQHF. In DNA, the CDR3 is TGCAGTGCTAGCAAACCAGGGGTCGATATCAATCAGCCCCAGCATTTT.

The chain employs TRBV5-6 and TRBJ2-7; tentatively, D is TRBD1 (6 bases). The CDR3 length is 13 residues. The V and J ends lost 4 bases and 11 bases respectively, with 19 bases between them. Germline-derived CDR1 and CDR2 are SGHDT and YYEEEE. CDR3 residues: CASSAKNRAVKYF. CDR3 nucleotides: TGTGCCAGCAGCGCCAAGAACAGGGCTGTCAAGTACTTC.

This clonotype showed up just a few times. The chain uses TRBV5-1 and TRBJ1-1; 9 positions match TRBD1. With 7 bases clipped from V and 5 bases from J, the junction kept 6 bases outside the gene matches. Germline values: CDR1 SGHRS, CDR2 YFSETQ. The CDR3 contains 13 residues. CDR3 residues: CASCRDRETEAFF. CDR3 DNA: TGCGCCAGCTGCAGGGACAGGGAGACTGAAGCTTTCTTT. The full variable domain, in which reference TRBV5-1 and TRBJ1-1 provide the parts outside the CDR3, is KAGVTQTPRYLIKTRGQQVTLSCSPISGHRSVSWYQQTPGQGLQFLFEYFSETQRNKGNFPGRFSGRQFSNSRSEMNVSTLELGDSALYLCASCRDRETEAFFGQGTRLTVV.

This clonotype was picked up many times. The chain recombines TRBV10-3 with TRBJ1-2; 7 positions agree with TRBD1. Germline-derived CDR1 and CDR2 are ENHRY and SYGVKD. CDR3 length: 12 residues. V was clipped by 4 bases and J by 8 bases; unmatched bases: 4. The CDR3 here is CAISGRGDGYTF. The CDR3 DNA is TGTGCCATCAGTGGCAGGGGGGACGGCTACACCTTC.